The 27 T cell receptor beta chains in this list originate from one sample, sequenced in a study of T cells after yellow fever vaccination (dated by TCRdb to about 2019). The treatment or condition label, read with the paper, signifies: live attenuated yellow fever vaccine strain. The receptor library was made with 5' RACE. The sequencer listed for this sample is Illumina HiSeq 2500. Starting from the raw public reads, TCRdb applied fastp trimming at Q25, assembled clones with MiXCR and retained in-frame beta chains. CDR3 protein sequences are deduplicated, and each keeps its most common genes and DNA. This sample is represented by over 300,000 distinct CDR3 sequences; roughly 6.8% of them were singletons. Roughly a sixth of the sample comes from the top ten. The sequences come from PBMCs, collected about 41 days after the first yellow fever vaccination. The receptors here all came from a man between 18 and 29 years old who received the YFV17D yellow fever vaccine.

This clonotype was counted ten times or more. The chain joins TRBV10-3 to TRBJ2-1; D is unresolved. The V gene lost 4 bases and the J gene lost 0 bases, with 7 bases spanning the gap. The CDR3 has 14 amino acids. Germline CDR1 is ENHRY and CDR2 is SYGVKD. CDR3 in DNA: TGTGCCATCAGTGCTCCTAGCTCCTACAATGAGCAGTTCTTC. Its protein is CAISAPSSYNEQFF.

CDR3 DNA sequence: TGTGCCAGCAGCGAACCAAGCGGGGGGGCAGAAGATACGCAGTATTTT. This encodes CASSEPSGGAEDTQYF. The V gene is TRBV9, the J gene TRBJ2-3; 10 bases align to TRBD2. Trimming at V came to 3 bases and at J to 5 bases, leaving 9 bases not matched to a gene. CDR3 size: 16 residues. The V gene's germline CDR1 is SGDLS and CDR2 YYNGEE.

This clonotype has at least ten counts. At one boundary the junction diverges from the germline segment, which might be a read error. The rearrangement uses TRBV7-7 and TRBJ2-2, with unresolved D. CDR1 SSHAT and CDR2 FNYEAQ come from the germline V gene (reference sequence). This CDR3 region has 13 residues. CDR3 residues: CASSASWTGELFF. In DNA form, the CDR3 reads TGTGCTAGCAGCGCCTCGTGGACCGGGGAGCTGTTTTTT.

This rearrangement joins TRBV6-5 to TRBJ2-3; D not certain. Germline loops: CDR1 MNHEY, CDR2 SVGAGI. CDR3 size: 15 residues. The V and J ends lost 0 bases and 4 bases respectively, with 11 bases between them. The CDR3 is CASSYSTDLPDTQYF. In DNA, the CDR3 is TGTGCCAGCAGTTACTCGACCGATTTACCAGATACGCAGTATTTT.

This chain links TRBV4-2 with TRBJ2-7; TRBD1 matches at 8 bases. CDR3 length: 15 residues. Germline V lookup: CDR1 LGHNA, CDR2 YNFKEQ. V gave up 0 bases and J gave up 0 bases; unmatched junction bases: 1. CDR3 coding DNA: TGTGCCAGCAGCCAAGATGGGACAGGCTCCTACGAGCAGTACTTC. Protein sequence: CASSQDGTGSYEQYF.

The V and J genes are TRBV3-1 and TRBJ2-5, with TRBD2 matching over 10 bases. Germline lookup yields CDR1 LGHDT and CDR2 YNNKEL (reference sequence). This CDR3 is 16 amino acids long. The junction had 6 bases not matched to a gene; V was cut back by 0 bases and J by 5 bases. CDR3 bases: TGTGCCAGCAGCCAAGATAGGCTAGCGGGGGCGGAGACCCAGTACTTC. Protein: CASSQDRLAGAETQYF.

The rearrangement joins TRBV4-3 to TRBJ1-1; no clear D. The germline V gene has CDR1 LGHNA and CDR2 YSLEER. The germline V and J ends were trimmed by 0 bases and 7 bases, with 9 bases remaining between them. The CDR3 totals 13 residues. CDR3 nucleotides: TGCGCCAGCAGCCAAGATCTAGCGGTTGAAGCTTTCTTT. Residues: CASSQDLAVEAFF.

The genes are TRBV18 and TRBJ1-1, with TRBD1 matching over 8 bases. The CDR3 runs 15 residues. Unmatched junction bases numbered 4, after V lost 3 bases and J lost 1 base. Germline assignment: CDR1 KGHSH and CDR2 LQKENI. CDR3 protein: CASSPMTGENTEAFF. The CDR3 DNA reads as TGTGCCAGCTCACCTATGACAGGGGAGAACACTGAAGCTTTCTTT.

There are a few counts of this clonotype. The chain joins TRBV12-3 or TRBV12-4 to TRBJ1-4; possible D gene TRBD1, 6 bases. V gave up 6 bases and J gave up 5 bases, with 13 bases separating them. This CDR3 is 14 amino acids long. The CDR3 nucleotides are TGTGCCAGCAGCCGACAGGCCTACAATGAAAAACTGTTTTTT. Protein sequence: CASSRQAYNEKLFF.

This clonotype was seen repeatedly, ten times or more. This chain joins TRBV20-1 and TRBJ2-1, with 13 bases lining up with TRBD2. This CDR3 is 16 amino acids long. V was clipped by 2 bases and J by 7 bases; unmatched bases: 8. Per the germline V gene, CDR1 is DFQATT and CDR2 is SNEGSKA (reference sequence). The DNA of the CDR3 is TGCAGTGCTAGACAACCCTCGGGACTAGCGGGGAATGAGCAGTTCTTC. This gives the protein CSARQPSGLAGNEQFF.

This clonotype was observed a few times. The chain employs TRBV7-9 and TRBJ2-5; a possible D gene is TRBD1 (5 bases). The CDR3 is 15 residues long. Deletions cut 1 base from V and 1 base from J, with 10 bases between. Germline V lookup: CDR1 SEHNR, CDR2 FQNEAQ (reference sequence). The DNA for the CDR3 is TGTGCCAGCAGCTTAGGCACAGGTATCCAAGAGACCCAGTACTTC. As protein: CASSLGTGIQETQYF.

The chain combines TRBV28 with TRBJ2-7; weak D call: TRBD1 (6 bases). The CDR3 sequence is 12 residues long. Germline V CDR1 and CDR2: MDHEN, SYDVKM. CDR3 sequence reads: CTSSPDSYEQYV. The DNA for the CDR3 is TGTACCAGCAGCCCGGACAGCTACGAGCAGTACGTC.

This clonotype came up a few times. Relative to the germline gene, one junction end is altered; a read error may explain this. The chain carries TRBV9 and TRBJ1-6; D gene unclear. Germline V CDR1 and CDR2: SGDLS, YYNGEE. The CDR3 length is 12 residues. CDR3 DNA: TGTGCCAGCAGCATCGCCGGGCCGCCTAAAAACTTT. Its protein is CASSIAGPPKNF.

This chain joins TRBV3-1 and TRBJ1-1, with no clear D. The ends were cut back, 1 base at V and 4 bases at J, with 10 bases in the middle. CDR3 length: 14 amino acids. Germline lookup yields CDR1 LGHDT and CDR2 YNNKEL (reference sequence). Written as DNA, the CDR3 is TGTGCCAGCAGCCAAGGGGCCAGACCCACTGAAGCTTTCTTT. Translation: CASSQGARPTEAFF.

The chain has TRBV5-5 and TRBJ1-1, with 8 bases identical to TRBD1. Germline assignment: CDR1 SGHKS and CDR2 YYEKEE (reference sequence). J lost 2 bases, V lost 6 bases, and 6 bases had no gene match. This CDR3 is 14 amino acids long. The CDR3 coding sequence is TGTGCCAGCACCCGGGGGACAGGAAACACTGAAGCTTTCTTT. It translates to CASTRGTGNTEAFF.

This clonotype appeared a few times. The V and J genes are TRBV4-3 and TRBJ2-5; TRBD2 matches 9 bases. V lost 0 bases and J lost 5; bases outside the gene matches: 7. Germline CDR1 LGHNA, CDR2 YSLEER. This CDR3 comprises 16 residues. For the CDR3, the DNA is TGCGCCAGCAGCCAAGACGCGGGGGGGTCTAGGGAGACCCAGTACTTC. This codes for CASSQDAGGSRETQYF.

This clonotype occurred a few times. The chain has TRBV7-7 and TRBJ2-5; 13 bases align to TRBD2. V shed 1 base and J 2 bases; nucleotides not matched to a gene: 4. CDR1 is SSHAT, CDR2 FNYEAQ, per germline (reference sequence). This CDR3 contains 17 residues. The CDR3 sequence is CASSLGTSGGVQETQYF. As DNA, the CDR3 is TGTGCCAGCAGCTTAGGAACTAGCGGGGGGGTTCAAGAGACCCAGTACTTC.

The chain combines TRBV28 with TRBJ2-7, with TRBD1 as a possible D gene (5 bases). Germline V gene sequence: CDR1 MDHEN, CDR2 SYDVKM. This CDR3 has 17 amino acids. Trimming removed 6 bases at V and 0 bases at J, with 21 bases between. CDR3 nucleotides: TGTGCCAGCAGCGGATCATTACAGGCTTTTAGCTCCTACGAGCAGTACGTC. Translation: CASSGSLQAFSSYEQYV.

The J gene is TRBJ2-2, the V gene TRBV12-3 or TRBV12-4, with 7 positions matching TRBD1. The CDR3 length is 13 residues. The ends lost 3 bases at V and 6 bases at J; junction bases unmatched: 1. CDR3 protein: CASSLDRSGELFF. CDR3 in DNA: TGTGCCAGCAGTTTGGACAGGTCCGGGGAGCTGTTTTTT.

This clonotype was counted at least ten times. The CDR3 region has the DNA TGCAGTGCGAACACAGGGGGCTACGAGCAGTACTTC. This sequence encodes CSANTGGYEQYF. V usage is TRBV20-1 and J usage is TRBJ2-7, with 8 bases matching TRBD1. This CDR3 comprises 12 residues. Germline CDR1 reads DFQATT; CDR2 reads SNEGSKA (reference sequence). Trimming at V came to 6 bases and at J to 3 bases, leaving 4 bases not matched to a gene.

V usage is TRBV3-1 and J usage is TRBJ1-6; D unclear. Germline loops: CDR1 LGHDT, CDR2 YNNKEL (reference sequence). The V end lost 2 bases, the J end lost 5 bases, and 7 bases lay between the germline ends. The CDR3 consists of 14 residues. The CDR3, as DNA: TGTGCCAGCAGCCAATCGGGAGATAATTCACCCCTCCACTTT. Protein product: CASSQSGDNSPLHF.

The genes are TRBV29-1 and TRBJ2-1; D uncertain. V gave up 1 base and J gave up 8 bases, with 3 bases separating them. The V gene's germline CDR1 is SQVTM and CDR2 ANQGSEA. The CDR3 sequence is 10 residues long. CDR3 bases: TGCAGCGTTGAAGGGGATGAGCAGTTCTTC. It is translated as CSVEGDEQFF.

The table lists this clonotype with a few counts. The chain is built from TRBV5-1 and TRBJ1-3; D possibly corresponds to TRBD1 (6 bases). Trimming pared 4 bases from V and 2 bases from J, leaving 13 bases between. This CDR3 region has 15 residues. Germline assignment: CDR1 SGHRS and CDR2 YFSETQ. CDR3 in DNA: TGCGCCAGCAGCAGGGGGACCACCACTGGAAACACCATATATTTT. It yields the protein CASSRGTTTGNTIYF.

This clonotype came up many times. V is TRBV12-3 or TRBV12-4 and J is TRBJ2-3; 11 nucleotides align to TRBD2. With 4 bases clipped from V and 3 bases from J, the junction kept 0 bases outside the gene matches. CDR3 length: 14 residues. In nucleotides, the CDR3 is TGTGCCAGCAGTTCTAGCGGGGGGACAGATACGCAGTATTTT. Residues: CASSSSGGTDTQYF.

The chain recombines TRBV6-6 with TRBJ1-1; no clear D. The V gene lost 0 bases and the J gene lost 8 bases, with 7 bases spanning the gap. CDR1 and CDR2 (germline): MNHNY, SVGAGI (reference sequence). The CDR3 extends over 12 amino acids. In nucleotides, the CDR3 is TGTGCCAGCAGTTACTCAAGGATAGAAGCTTTCTTT. This gives the protein CASSYSRIEAFF.

Ten or more counts support this clonotype. V is TRBV7-2 and J is TRBJ2-7; 8 bases agree with TRBD2. This CDR3 has 13 residues. V lost 2 bases, J lost 6 bases, and 3 bases stayed unmatched. Germline CDR1 is SGHTA and CDR2 is FQGNSA. The CDR3 sequence: CASSLPGTSEQYF. The CDR3 DNA reads as TGTGCCAGCAGCTTACCCGGGACTAGCGAGCAGTACTTC. Filled out from reference TRBV7-2 and TRBJ2-7, the complete variable domain reads GAGVSQSPSNKVTEKGKDVELRCDPISGHTALYWYRQSLGQGLEFLIYFQGNSAPDKSGLPSDRFSAERTGGSVSTLTIQRTQQEDSAVYLCASSLPGTSEQYFGPGTRLTVT.

The rearrangement uses TRBV7-9 and TRBJ1-2, with 7 nucleotides matching TRBD1. The J segment lost 2 bases and the V segment lost 3 bases, leaving 6 bases of the junction unmatched. Germline lookup yields CDR1 SEHNR and CDR2 FQNEAQ (reference sequence). CDR3 length: 15 amino acids. CDR3 in DNA: TGTGCCAGCAGCTTTCAGCCGGGACAGAACTATGGCTACACCTTC. It is translated as CASSFQPGQNYGYTF.